The 5 T cell receptor beta chains listed next were all sequenced from one sample in a study of regulatory T cells in long-lasting Graves disease. Noted time point: persistent/refractory GD, antithyroid drugs over 5 years with positive TRAb. PBMC-extracted RNA yielded the TCR library. Combining iRepertoire HTBI primers with Arm-PCR of CDR3 regions, the authors built TCR beta libraries. MiXCR was run by TCRdb on the multiplex PCR reads, yielding one entry per CDR3 protein. The data hold about 660,000 distinct CDR3 sequences, with around 30% observed a single time. Sequencing used peripheral blood mononuclear cells (PBMCs), obtained when the disease was refractory, from a patient treated with antithyroid drugs. The source of these receptors is a female donor with Graves disease.

The CDR3 DNA reads as TGTGCCAGCAGCGTGCGGAGCGACGCGTCGGGTGAGCAGTACTTC. It yields the protein CASSVRSDASGEQYF. The chain combines TRBV9 with TRBJ2-7; D is uncertain. V was clipped by 2 bases and J by 7 bases, with 19 bases between them. Germline V gene lookup returns CDR1 SGDLS and CDR2 YYNGEE. This CDR3 has 15 amino acids.

There are a few counts of this clonotype. A much bigger clone sits one base away, suggesting this may be a read error. V and J are TRBV12-3 or TRBV12-4 and TRBJ1-2; D gene ambiguous. This CDR3 is 14 amino acids long. The V gene lost 2 bases and the J gene lost 8 bases, with 15 bases spanning the gap. CDR3 nucleotide sequence: TGTGCCAGCAGTTTAAGTCGACCCACGGCGGGCTACACCTTC. This gives the protein CASSLSRPTAGYTF.

This clonotype was observed a handful of times. V gene TRBV12-3 or TRBV12-4 combines with J gene TRBJ1-1; 7 bases are a match to TRBD1. V gave up 7 bases and J gave up 6 bases; unmatched junction bases: 11. This CDR3 is built from 14 residues. Here the CDR3 reads CASTPSGGWSEAFF. The CDR3 DNA follows: TGTGCCAGCACCCCCTCAGGGGGATGGTCTGAAGCTTTCTTT.

This clonotype was counted many times. The chain is built from TRBV6-2 or TRBV6-3 and TRBJ1-2; maybe TRBD1 (5 bases). The CDR3 length is 15 residues. Germline lookup yields CDR1 MNHEY and CDR2 SVGEGT. Trimming shortened V by 0 bases and J by 7 bases, and 15 bases separated the two germline ends. CDR3 nucleotide sequence: TGTGCCAGCAGTTACTCGGGGCCACGGAGAGGTGGCTACACCTTC. Translation: CASSYSGPRRGGYTF.

This clonotype appeared many times. This chain links TRBV28 with TRBJ2-7, with 9 bases aligning to TRBD2. This CDR3 contains 16 residues. Germline-derived CDR1 and CDR2 are MDHEN and SYDVKM. Trimming at V came to 5 bases and at J to 12 bases, leaving 20 bases not matched to a gene. The chain's CDR3 is CASSPIGLASRLGLYF. The CDR3 coding sequence is TGTGCCAGCAGTCCAATTGGACTAGCGAGCCGTTTGGGACTGTACTTC.